A single sample is the source of the 17 T cell receptor beta chains below, sequenced in a study of CD8 T cells in ankylosing spondylitis. Using its own MiXCR run on the 5' RACE reads, TCRdb lists one record per CDR3 protein. The sample contains thousands of distinct CDR3 sequences, 2.1% of which appear only once. Sequenced input: blood, either unsorted or a sorted T cell fraction (not recorded which). These receptors all stem from a male donor with ankylosing spondylitis or in good health (not recorded which).

This clonotype is medium-sized in the sample. The CDR3 nucleotides read TGTGCCAGCAGCGTAGGCCGCGGGGCCTACTCCTACGAGCAGTACTTC. It translates to CASSVGRGAYSYEQYF. The chain combines TRBV9 with TRBJ2-7, with D perhaps matching TRBD2 (6 bases). V was pared by 0 bases and J by 0 bases, with 13 bases between. CDR1 is SGDLS, CDR2 YYNGEE, per germline. The CDR3 length is 16 residues. The variable domain in full, completed from reference TRBV9 and TRBJ2-7, reads DSGVTQTPKHLITATGQRVTLRCSPRSGDLSVYWYQQSLDQGLQFLIQYYNGEERAKGNILERFSAQQFPDLHSELNLSSLELGDSALYFCASSVGRGAYSYEQYFGPGTRLTVT.

Ten or more counts support this clonotype. The genes are TRBV9 and TRBJ2-1; D may be TRBD1 (6 bases). Trimming took 0 bases from V and 0 from J, leaving 7 bases between them. The CDR3 has 15 residues. From germline, CDR1 is SGDLS and CDR2 YYNGEE. CDR3 residues: CASSVEQGSYNEQFF. CDR3 in DNA: TGTGCCAGCAGCGTAGAACAGGGCTCCTACAATGAGCAGTTCTTC.

This clonotype showed up many times. The chain carries TRBV9 and TRBJ2-7; TRBD1 matches at 8 bases. The CDR3 is made up of 14 amino acids. Trimming removed 2 bases from V and 5 bases from J; junction bases left unmatched: 6. The V gene's germline CDR1 is SGDLS and CDR2 YYNGEE. DNA for the CDR3: TGTGCCAGCAGCGTGACAGGGGCCCTGGACGAGCAGTACTTC. The encoded protein is CASSVTGALDEQYF.

This clonotype was found many times. The chain uses TRBV9 and TRBJ2-2, with D possibly matching TRBD2 (5 bases). V lost 0 bases and J 0 bases, leaving 12 bases between the germline ends. The germline V gene encodes CDR1 SGDLS and CDR2 YYNGEE. CDR3 length: 17 residues. CDR3 DNA sequence: TGTGCCAGCAGCGTAGAAGATAGCGCTCCGAACACCGGGGAGCTGTTTTTT. Protein sequence: CASSVEDSAPNTGELFF.

This clonotype was recorded at least ten times. The rearrangement links TRBV9 to TRBJ2-1; 8 nucleotides line up with TRBD2. The germline CDR1 and CDR2 sequences are SGDLS and YYNGEE. J gave up 2 bases and V 3 bases, and 13 bases lay outside the gene matches. This CDR3 contains 18 residues. The CDR3 is CASSGGPTGTSAYNEQFF. The CDR3 DNA reads TGTGCCAGCAGCGGGGGGCCAACCGGGACTAGTGCCTACAATGAGCAGTTCTTC.

This clonotype appeared many times. This rearrangement joins TRBV9 to TRBJ2-3, with 8 bases fitting TRBD1. This CDR3 has 16 residues. Germline assignment: CDR1 SGDLS and CDR2 YYNGEE. V lost 4 bases, J lost 0 bases, and 7 bases stayed unmatched. The CDR3 here is CASSLQGAVSTDTQYF. CDR3 DNA: TGTGCCAGCAGCCTCCAGGGGGCGGTTAGCACAGATACGCAGTATTTT.

This clonotype has a count of ten or more. This rearrangement joins TRBV9 to TRBJ2-5; TRBD2 matches at 9 bases. CDR1 and CDR2 from the germline V gene are SGDLS and YYNGEE. This CDR3 is 15 amino acids long. The J segment lost 5 bases and the V segment lost 4 bases, leaving 9 bases of the junction unmatched. CDR3 region: CASSPWRSGSETQYF. The CDR3, as DNA: TGTGCCAGCAGCCCCTGGCGTAGCGGGAGCGAGACCCAGTACTTC.

This clonotype came up many times. The chain couples TRBV9 to TRBJ2-2; 7 nucleotides agree with TRBD2. CDR1 and CDR2 from the germline V gene are SGDLS and YYNGEE. Trimming cost V 4 bases and J 2 bases; bases outside gene matches: 5. The CDR3 loop spans 15 amino acids. CDR3 DNA: TGTGCCAGCAGCCCAGCTAGCGGAAACACCGGGGAGCTGTTTTTT. Residues: CASSPASGNTGELFF.

This clonotype was counted many times. The chain links TRBV9 to TRBJ1-1, with 9 bases matching TRBD1. The CDR3 loop spans 16 amino acids. The V segment lost 3 bases and the J segment 0 bases; nucleotides outside the gene matches: 6. Germline CDR1 SGDLS, CDR2 YYNGEE. The DNA of the CDR3 is TGTGCCAGCAGCGCAACAGGGGGCGGAATGAACACTGAAGCTTTCTTT. It is translated as CASSATGGGMNTEAFF.

This clonotype showed up many times. This sequence joins TRBV9 and TRBJ2-7; D perhaps matches TRBD2 (6 bases). Trimming took off 3 bases at V and 3 bases at J, with 16 bases between the two ends. Germline V gene data show CDR1 as SGDLS and CDR2 as YYNGEE. The CDR3 extends over 15 amino acids. Here the CDR3 DNA reads TGTGCCAGCAGCGCGTCCGGGACTCGGCACTACGAGCAGTACTTC. This gives the protein CASSASGTRHYEQYF.

Regarding this clonotype: Possible read error: a much larger clone is one base away. This chain joins TRBV9 and TRBJ2-5, with no clear D. This CDR3 has 15 amino acids. Per the germline V gene, CDR1 is SGDLS and CDR2 is YYNGEE. The CDR3 DNA follows: TGTGCCAGCAGCGTAGCGAGCAGGTACCAAGATACCCAGTACTTC. It yields the protein CASSVASRYQDTQYF.

This clonotype was observed many times. This chain connects TRBV9 to TRBJ2-2, with D unresolved. Between the trimmed V and J ends, which lost 3 bases and 0 bases, there was a span of 12 bases. From germline, CDR1 is SGDLS and CDR2 YYNGEE. CDR3 size: 16 residues. In DNA, the CDR3 is TGTGCCAGCAGCGGCGCAGGTCGGACGAACACCGGGGAGCTGTTTTTT. It translates to CASSGAGRTNTGELFF.

This clonotype was counted many times. The chain combines TRBV9 with TRBJ2-7, with D perhaps matching TRBD1 or TRBD2 (5 bases each). Germline V lookup: CDR1 SGDLS, CDR2 YYNGEE. Trimming pared 2 bases from V and 0 bases from J, leaving 9 bases between. The CDR3 is made up of 14 amino acids. The CDR3 coding sequence is TGTGCCAGCAGCGTCGAGGGGAGCTCCTACGAGCAGTACTTC. Its translation: CASSVEGSSYEQYF.

In its sample, this clonotype is medium-sized. The rearrangement joins TRBV9 to TRBJ2-3, with 8 bases aligning to TRBD2. Germline V gene lookup returns CDR1 SGDLS and CDR2 YYNGEE. CDR3 length equals 15 residues. The ends lost 6 bases at V and 3 bases at J; junction bases unmatched: 9. Written as DNA, the CDR3 is TGTGCCAGCACCCTCGGGGGGGGTGGTACAGATACGCAGTATTTT. Protein product: CASTLGGGGTDTQYF.

This clonotype has at least ten counts. J is TRBJ2-7 and V is TRBV9; D may match TRBD1 or TRBD2 (5 bases each). CDR3 length: 15 amino acids. Trimming removed 2 bases at V and 5 bases at J, with 17 bases between. CDR1 SGDLS and CDR2 YYNGEE come from the germline V gene. The CDR3 DNA follows: TGTGCCAGCAGCGTGGGGGTTGGGGTAAGCCACGAGCAGTACTTC. The encoded protein is CASSVGVGVSHEQYF.

The rearrangement links TRBV9 to TRBJ2-7, with TRBD2 matching 12 bases. CDR3 length: 16 residues. The germline CDR1 and CDR2 sequences are SGDLS and YYNGEE. The J segment lost 1 base and the V segment lost 0 bases, leaving 2 bases of the junction unmatched. The CDR3 loop is CASSVDGTSGSYEQYF. The CDR3, as DNA: TGTGCCAGCAGCGTAGATGGGACTAGCGGGTCCTACGAGCAGTACTTC.

At least ten counts were recorded for this clonotype. The gene calls are TRBV9 and TRBJ2-3, with D maybe TRBD2 (6 bases). This CDR3 region has 15 residues. The germline CDR1 and CDR2 sequences are SGDLS and YYNGEE. Trimming left V 3 bases short and J 1 base short, with 12 bases between. In DNA form, the CDR3 reads TGTGCCAGCAGCGGGGGGGTGGAGGGCACAGATACGCAGTATTTT. Amino acids: CASSGGVEGTDTQYF.